These 5 T cell receptor beta chains came from one sample sequenced in a study of cytomegalovirus exposure and HLA in healthy donors. The PCR contained 60 Vbeta and 13 Jbeta primers. Clones were read by immunoSEQ multiplex PCR, and TCRdb kept only the in-frame ones, dropping some. Altogether 97,000 or so clones are present, around 10% being singletons, with the ten largest covering around 5%. The sequencing input was PBMCs. These TCRs come from a man in his forties or fifties in good health and CMV-seropositive.

This clone was counted between two and nine times. The V gene is TRBV6-5, the J gene TRBJ1-5; D call uncertain. Germline CDR1 MNHEY, CDR2 SVGAGI. The CDR3 extends over 13 amino acids. Trimming stripped 6 bases from V and 1 base from J, with 7 bases between. CDR3 coding DNA: TGTGCCAGCAGCTCCAGAAGCAATCAGCCCCAGCATTTT. Its protein is CASSSRSNQPQHF.

In its sample, this clone was seen a few times. Relative to the germline gene, one junction end is altered; a read error may explain this. The chain links TRBV28 to TRBJ2-4, with TRBD1 identical over 7 bases. Germline assignment: CDR1 MDHEN and CDR2 SYDVKM. This CDR3 contains 15 residues. CDR3 sequence reads: CASSTDRMTKNTQYF. DNA for the CDR3: TGTGCCAGCAGTACGGACAGGATGACCAAAAACACTCAGTACTTC.

The sample holds a few counts of this clone. The rearrangement links TRBV7-9 to TRBJ1-1; 10 nucleotides align to TRBD1. After removal of 2 bases from V and 0 bases from J, the junction contained 12 bases not matched to a gene. Germline V gene sequence: CDR1 SEHNR, CDR2 FQNEAQ (reference sequence). The CDR3 totals 19 residues. DNA for the CDR3: TGTGCCAGCAGCTTACTAGGAGGAGACAGGGGGCTTTTGAACACTGAAGCTTTCTTT. Translation: CASSLLGGDRGLLNTEAFF. The full variable domain, rest sourced from reference TRBV7-9 and TRBJ1-1, is DTGVSQNPRHKITKRGQNVTFRCDPISEHNRLYWYRQTLGQGPEFLTYFQNEAQLEKSRLLSDRFSAERPKGSFSTLEIQRTEQGDSAMYLCASSLLGGDRGLLNTEAFFGQGTRLTVV.

This clone was picked up a small number of times. The V and J genes are TRBV19 and TRBJ1-4, with D possibly matching TRBD1 (5 bases). The CDR3 is made up of 17 amino acids. V lost 3 bases to trimming and J lost 7 bases, with 21 bases between them. Germline assignment: CDR1 LNHDA and CDR2 SQIVND (reference sequence). The CDR3 region is CASSIGDGRGFGEKLFF. As DNA, the CDR3 is TGTGCCAGTAGTATCGGGGACGGGCGGGGCTTCGGTGAAAAACTGTTTTTT.

The genes are TRBV19 and TRBJ2-3; the D gene is possibly TRBD1 (8 bases). Germline-derived CDR1 and CDR2 are LNHDA and SQIVND (reference sequence). CDR3 length: 16 amino acids. V lost 5 bases and J 1 base, leaving 16 bases between the germline ends. As DNA, the CDR3 is TGTGCCAGTAGTCCCCAGGGGGCGGGGGGCACAGATACGCAGTATTTT. Translation gives CASSPQGAGGTDTQYF.